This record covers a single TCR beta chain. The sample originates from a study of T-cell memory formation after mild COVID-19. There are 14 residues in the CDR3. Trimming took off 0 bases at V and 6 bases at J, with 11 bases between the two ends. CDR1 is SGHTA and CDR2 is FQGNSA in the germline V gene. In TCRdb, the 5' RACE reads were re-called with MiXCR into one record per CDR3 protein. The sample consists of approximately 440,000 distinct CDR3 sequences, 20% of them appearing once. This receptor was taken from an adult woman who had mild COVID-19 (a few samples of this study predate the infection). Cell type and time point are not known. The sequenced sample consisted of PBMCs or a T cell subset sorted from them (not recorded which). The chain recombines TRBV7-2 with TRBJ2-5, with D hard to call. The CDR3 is CASSLAASGKTQYF. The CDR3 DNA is TGTGCCAGCAGCTTAGCGGCTAGTGGAAAGACCCAGTACTTC.